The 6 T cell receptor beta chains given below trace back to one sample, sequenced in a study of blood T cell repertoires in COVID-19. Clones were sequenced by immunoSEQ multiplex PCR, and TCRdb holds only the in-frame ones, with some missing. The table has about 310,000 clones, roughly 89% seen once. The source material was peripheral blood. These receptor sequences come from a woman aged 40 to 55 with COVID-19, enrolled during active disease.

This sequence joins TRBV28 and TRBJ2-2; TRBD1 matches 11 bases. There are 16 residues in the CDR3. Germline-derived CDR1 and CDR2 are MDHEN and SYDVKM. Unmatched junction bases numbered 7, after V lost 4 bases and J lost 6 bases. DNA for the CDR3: TGTGCCAGCAGTTCCCTCGGACAGGGGGCCCCCGGGGAGCTGTTTTTT. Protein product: CASSSLGQGAPGELFF.

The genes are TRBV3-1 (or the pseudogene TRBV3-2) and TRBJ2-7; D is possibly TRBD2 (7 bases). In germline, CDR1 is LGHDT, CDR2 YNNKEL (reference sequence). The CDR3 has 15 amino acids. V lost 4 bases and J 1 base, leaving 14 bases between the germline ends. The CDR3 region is CASSPYREGSYEQYF. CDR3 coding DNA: TGTGCCAGCAGCCCTTACAGGGAGGGGTCCTACGAGCAGTACTTC.

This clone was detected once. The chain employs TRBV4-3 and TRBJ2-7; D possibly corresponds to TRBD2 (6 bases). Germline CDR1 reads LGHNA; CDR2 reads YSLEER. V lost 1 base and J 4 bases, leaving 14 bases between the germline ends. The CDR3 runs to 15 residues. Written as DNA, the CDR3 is TGCGCCAGCAGCCAAGGTTATGCGGGATTGTACGAGCAGTACTTC. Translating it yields CASSQGYAGLYEQYF.

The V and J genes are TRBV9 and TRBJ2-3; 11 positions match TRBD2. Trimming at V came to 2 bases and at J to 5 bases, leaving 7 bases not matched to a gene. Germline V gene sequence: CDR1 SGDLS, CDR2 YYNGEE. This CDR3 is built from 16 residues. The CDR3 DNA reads TGTGCCAGCAGCGTTAAAGCTAGCGGGGGGTTAGATACGCAGTATTTT. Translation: CASSVKASGGLDTQYF.

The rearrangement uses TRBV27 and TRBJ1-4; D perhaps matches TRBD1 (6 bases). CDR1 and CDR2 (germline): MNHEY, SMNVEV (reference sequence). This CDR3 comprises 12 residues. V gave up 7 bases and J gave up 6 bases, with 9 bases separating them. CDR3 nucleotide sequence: TGTGCCAGCAACGCAGGGGATGAAAAACTGTTTTTT. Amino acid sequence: CASNAGDEKLFF.

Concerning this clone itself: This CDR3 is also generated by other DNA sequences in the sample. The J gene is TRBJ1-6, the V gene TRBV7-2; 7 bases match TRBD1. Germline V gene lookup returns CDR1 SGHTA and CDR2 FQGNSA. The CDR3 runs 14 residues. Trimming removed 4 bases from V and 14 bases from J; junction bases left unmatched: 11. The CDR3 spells CASSSPGQLVTLHF. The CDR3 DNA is TGTGCCAGCAGCTCGCCGGGACAGCTTGTTACCCTCCACTTT.